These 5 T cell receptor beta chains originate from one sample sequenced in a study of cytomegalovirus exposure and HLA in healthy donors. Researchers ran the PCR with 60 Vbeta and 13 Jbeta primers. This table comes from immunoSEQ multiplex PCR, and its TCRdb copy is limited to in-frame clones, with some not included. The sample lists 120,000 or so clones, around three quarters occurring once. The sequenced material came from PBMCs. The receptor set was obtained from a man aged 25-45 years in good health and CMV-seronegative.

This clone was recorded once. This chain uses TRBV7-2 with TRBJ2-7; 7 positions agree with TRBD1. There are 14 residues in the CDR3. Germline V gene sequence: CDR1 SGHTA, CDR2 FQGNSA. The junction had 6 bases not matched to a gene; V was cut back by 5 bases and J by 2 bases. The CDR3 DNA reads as TGTGCCAGCAGCCCTTCCGGGACAGCCTACGAGCAGTACTTC. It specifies CASSPSGTAYEQYF.

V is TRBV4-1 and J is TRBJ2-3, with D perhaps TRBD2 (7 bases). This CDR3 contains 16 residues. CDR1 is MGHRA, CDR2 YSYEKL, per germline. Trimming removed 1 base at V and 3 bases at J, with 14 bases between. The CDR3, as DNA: TGCGCCAGCAGCCAAGGGAGGGGGGGGGCTACAGATACGCAGTATTTT. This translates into CASSQGRGGATDTQYF.

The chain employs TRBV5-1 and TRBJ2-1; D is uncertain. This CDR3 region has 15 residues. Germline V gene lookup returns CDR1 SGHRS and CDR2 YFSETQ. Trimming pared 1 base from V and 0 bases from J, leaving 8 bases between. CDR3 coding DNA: TGCGCCAGCAGCTTGTCGGGTAGCTCCTACAATGAGCAGTTCTTC. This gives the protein CASSLSGSSYNEQFF.

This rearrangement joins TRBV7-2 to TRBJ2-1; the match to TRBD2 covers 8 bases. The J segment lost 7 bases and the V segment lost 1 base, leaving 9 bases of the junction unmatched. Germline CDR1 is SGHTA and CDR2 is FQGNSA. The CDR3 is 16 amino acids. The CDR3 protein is CASSLGQREMRNEQFF. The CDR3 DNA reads TGTGCCAGCAGCTTAGGGCAGCGGGAGATGAGGAATGAGCAGTTCTTC.

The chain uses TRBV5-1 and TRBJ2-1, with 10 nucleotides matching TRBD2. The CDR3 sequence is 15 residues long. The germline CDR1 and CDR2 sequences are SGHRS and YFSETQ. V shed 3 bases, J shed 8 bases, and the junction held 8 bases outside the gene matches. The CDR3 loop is CASSSLAGRPDEQFF. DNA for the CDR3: TGCGCCAGCAGCTCACTAGCGGGAAGACCCGATGAGCAGTTCTTC.